These T cell receptor beta chains were read from a single sample in a study of OX40 agonist ivuxolimab in advanced cancers. Assay: immunoSEQ multiplex PCR; the TCRdb copy retains only in-frame clones and omits some. Altogether roughly 77,000 clones are present, roughly 89% being singletons, with the ten largest covering 0.55% to 0.65%. Material: CD4+ or CD8+ T cells sorted from blood, obtained in a trial of the OX40 agonist ivuxolimab. The origin of the receptors is an adult with an advanced solid tumor such as melanoma, head and neck, liver or kidney cancer. CDR3s include the opening cysteine and the closing phenylalanine or tryptophan. D genes are given only for firm matches. Rows give clone size only sometimes, using once, few, many, or a class for an expanded clone.

V,D,size,J,CDR3
TRBV9,NA,NA,TRBJ1-5,CASSMTGEGQPQHF
TRBV18,NA,once,TRBJ1-3,CASSTLGGNTIYF
TRBV30,TRBD1,once,TRBJ2-5,CACTGQLNQETQYF
TRBV7-2,NA,NA,TRBJ2-7,CASSLWVRPGGDEQYF
TRBV5-1,TRBD1,NA,TRBJ2-2,CASSLGTVGTGELFF
TRBV6-5,NA,NA,TRBJ1-1,CASSSHGGGKVRAFF
TRBV5-1,NA,once,TRBJ1-1,CASSLTWVGGTEAFF
TRBV5-1,NA,NA,TRBJ2-1,CASTISGYSYNEQFF
TRBV20-1,NA,few,TRBJ2-1,CSEKARNEQFF
TRBV30,NA,NA,TRBJ1-2,CAWRGGRSYGYTF
TRBV6-6,TRBD2,few,TRBJ2-7,CASSASGSYEQYF
TRBV19,NA,NA,TRBJ1-6,CASSNGQRNSPLHF
TRBV6-5,NA,once,TRBJ1-3,CASTPRHTIYF
TRBV19,TRBD2,NA,TRBJ2-3,CASSGLAGATDTQYF
TRBV5-3,NA,NA,TRBJ1-3,CARTREGGDASGNTIYF